This T cell receptor beta chain was captured in a study of T cell changes during pregnancy in multiple sclerosis. Germline CDR1 reads LNHDA; CDR2 reads SQIVND (reference sequence). Trimming removed 7 bases from V and 5 bases from J, with 18 bases in between. The CDR3 has 15 amino acids. Generated by immunoSEQ multiplex PCR, the TCRdb table keeps only in-frame clones and is missing some. Here the sample spans approximately 50,000 clones, 91% being singletons. J is TRBJ2-1 and V is TRBV19; possibly TRBD2 for D (5 bases). This clonotype originated in a female donor with multiple sclerosis, enrolled in a pregnancy study. The sample here was CD8+ T cells from peripheral blood mononuclear cells, taken after pregnancy. The CDR3 DNA sequence: TGTGCCAGTACCCGCACCCCTAGCCGCCACAATGAGCAGTTCTTC. Translation gives CASTRTPSRHNEQFF. Full variable domain (rest looked up from reference TRBV19 and TRBJ2-1): DGGITQSPKYLFRKEGQNVTLSCEQNLNHDAMYWYRQDPGQGLRLIYYSQIVNDFQKGDIAEGYSVSREKKESFPLTVTSAQKNPTAFYLCASTRTPSRHNEQFFGPGTRLTVL.